The clone carrying this T cell receptor (beta chain) has more than one count but fewer than ten. Its antigen is undetermined. The assay was immunoSEQ multiplex PCR, and TCRdb's table has in-frame clones only and misses some. The data contain over 80,000 clones, approximately 90% of them seen just once; the ten biggest clones take up 0.43%. CDR1 and CDR2 from the germline V gene are LNHDA and SQIVND (reference sequence). Trimming cost V 4 bases and J 1 base; bases outside gene matches: 4. The CDR3 totals 16 residues. The data are from a study of OX40 agonist ivuxolimab in advanced cancers. Overall study results and limits: More expanded clones were found, on average, in CD8+ than in CD4+ T cells.

This chain joins TRBV19 and TRBJ1-5; 10 bases agree with TRBD1. This specimen was CD4+ or CD8+ T cells sorted from blood, taken in a trial of the OX40 agonist ivuxolimab. The sequence derives from an adult with an advanced solid tumor such as melanoma, head and neck, liver or kidney cancer. CDR3: CASSRGTGVSNQPQHF. Here the CDR3 DNA reads TGTGCCAGTAGTAGGGGGACAGGGGTGAGCAATCAGCCCCAGCATTTT.